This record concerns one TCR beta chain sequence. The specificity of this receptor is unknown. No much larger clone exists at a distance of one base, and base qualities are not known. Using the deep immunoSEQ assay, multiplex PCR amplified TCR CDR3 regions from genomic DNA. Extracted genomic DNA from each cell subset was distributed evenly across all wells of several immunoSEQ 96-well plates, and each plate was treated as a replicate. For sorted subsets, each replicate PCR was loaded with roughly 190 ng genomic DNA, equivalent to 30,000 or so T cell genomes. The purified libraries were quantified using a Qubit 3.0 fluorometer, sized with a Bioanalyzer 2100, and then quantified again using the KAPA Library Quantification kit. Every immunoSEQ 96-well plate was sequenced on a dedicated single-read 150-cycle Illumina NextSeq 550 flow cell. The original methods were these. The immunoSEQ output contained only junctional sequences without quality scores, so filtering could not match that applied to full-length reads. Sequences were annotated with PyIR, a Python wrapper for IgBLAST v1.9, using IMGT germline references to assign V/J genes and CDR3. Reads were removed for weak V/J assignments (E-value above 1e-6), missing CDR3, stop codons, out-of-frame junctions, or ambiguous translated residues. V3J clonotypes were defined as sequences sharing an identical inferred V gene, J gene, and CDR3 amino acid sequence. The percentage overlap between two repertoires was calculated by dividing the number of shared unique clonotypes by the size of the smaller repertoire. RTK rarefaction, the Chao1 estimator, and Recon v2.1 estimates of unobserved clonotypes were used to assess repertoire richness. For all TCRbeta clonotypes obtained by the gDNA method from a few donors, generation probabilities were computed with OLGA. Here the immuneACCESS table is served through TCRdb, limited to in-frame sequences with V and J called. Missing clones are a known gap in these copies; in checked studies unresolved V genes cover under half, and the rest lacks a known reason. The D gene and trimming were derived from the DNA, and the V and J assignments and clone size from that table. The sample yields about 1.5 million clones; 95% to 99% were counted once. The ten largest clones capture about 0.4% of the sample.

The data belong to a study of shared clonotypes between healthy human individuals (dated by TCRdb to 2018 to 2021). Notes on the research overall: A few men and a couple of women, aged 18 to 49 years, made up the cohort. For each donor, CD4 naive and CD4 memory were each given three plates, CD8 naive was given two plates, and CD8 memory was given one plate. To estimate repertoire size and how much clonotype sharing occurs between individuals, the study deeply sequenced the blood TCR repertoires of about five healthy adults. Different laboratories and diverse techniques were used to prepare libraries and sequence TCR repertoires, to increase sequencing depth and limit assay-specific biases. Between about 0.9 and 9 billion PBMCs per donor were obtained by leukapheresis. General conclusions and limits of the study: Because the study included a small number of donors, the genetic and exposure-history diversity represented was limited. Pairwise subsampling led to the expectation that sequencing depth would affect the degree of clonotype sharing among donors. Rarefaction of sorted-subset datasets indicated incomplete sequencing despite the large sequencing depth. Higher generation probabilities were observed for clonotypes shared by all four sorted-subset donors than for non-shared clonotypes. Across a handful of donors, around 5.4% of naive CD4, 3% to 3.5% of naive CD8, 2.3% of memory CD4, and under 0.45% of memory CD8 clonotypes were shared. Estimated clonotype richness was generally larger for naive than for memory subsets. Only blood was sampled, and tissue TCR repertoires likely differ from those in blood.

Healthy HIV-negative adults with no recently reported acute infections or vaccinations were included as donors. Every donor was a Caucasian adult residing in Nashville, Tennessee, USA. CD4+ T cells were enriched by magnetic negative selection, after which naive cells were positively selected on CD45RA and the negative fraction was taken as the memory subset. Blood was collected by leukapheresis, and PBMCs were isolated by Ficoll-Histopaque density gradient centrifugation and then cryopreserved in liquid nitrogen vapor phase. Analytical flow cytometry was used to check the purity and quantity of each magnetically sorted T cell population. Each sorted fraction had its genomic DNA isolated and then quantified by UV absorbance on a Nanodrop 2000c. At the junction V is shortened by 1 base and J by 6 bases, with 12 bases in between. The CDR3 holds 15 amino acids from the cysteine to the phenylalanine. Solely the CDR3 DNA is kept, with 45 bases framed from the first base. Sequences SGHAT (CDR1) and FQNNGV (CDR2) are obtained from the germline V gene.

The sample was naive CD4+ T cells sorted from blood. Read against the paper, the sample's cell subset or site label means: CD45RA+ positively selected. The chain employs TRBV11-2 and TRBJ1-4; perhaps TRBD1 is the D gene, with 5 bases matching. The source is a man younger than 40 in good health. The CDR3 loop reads CASSLAGRMHEKLFF. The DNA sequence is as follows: TGTGCCAGCAGCTTAGCAGGGCGCATGCATGAAAAACTGTTTTTT.